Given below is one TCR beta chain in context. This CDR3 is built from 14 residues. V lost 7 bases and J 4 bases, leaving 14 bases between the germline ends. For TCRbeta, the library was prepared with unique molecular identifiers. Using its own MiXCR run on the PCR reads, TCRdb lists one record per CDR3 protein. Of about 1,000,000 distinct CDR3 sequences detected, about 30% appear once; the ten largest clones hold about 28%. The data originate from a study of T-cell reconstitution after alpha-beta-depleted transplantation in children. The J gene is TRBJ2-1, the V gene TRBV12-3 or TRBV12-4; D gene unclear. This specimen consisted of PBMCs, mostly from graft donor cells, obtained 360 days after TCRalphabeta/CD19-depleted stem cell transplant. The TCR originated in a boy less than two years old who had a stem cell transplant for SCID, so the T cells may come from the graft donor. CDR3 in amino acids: CASTIGLPYNEQFF. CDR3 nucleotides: TGTGCCAGCACCATAGGTCTGCCGTACAATGAGCAGTTCTTC.